This T cell receptor beta chain was profiled in a study of OX40 agonist ivuxolimab in advanced cancers. Study information: Hepatocellular carcinoma, melanoma, renal cell or head and neck cancer affected the dose-escalation patients. Previous treatment with anti-PD-1, anti-PD-L1 or anti-CTLA-4 therapy was allowed; 40% had received some. Regarding the study as a whole: More expanded clones were seen, on average, in CD8+ T cells than in CD4+.

In regard to this clone: Its antigen remains unknown.

V dropped 8 bases and J dropped 0; count of bases not matched to a gene: 7. This CDR3 spans 16 amino acids. CDR1 is MDHEN, CDR2 SYDVKM, per germline. Generated by immunoSEQ multiplex PCR, the TCRdb table keeps only in-frame clones and is missing some. Of about 20,000 clones in the sample, 78% were seen once. If patients had autoimmune disease history or systemic immunosuppression, they were excluded. The specimen was CD4+ or CD8+ T cells sorted from blood, collected in a trial of the OX40 agonist ivuxolimab. The genes are TRBV28 and TRBJ1-5; 10 bases align to TRBD1. This TCR derives from an adult with an advanced solid tumor such as melanoma, head and neck, liver or kidney cancer. The CDR3 DNA reads as TGTGCCAGCTCCGGGGGACAGGGGTATAGCAATCAGCCCCAGCATTTT. It translates to CASSGGQGYSNQPQHF.